This T cell receptor beta chain comes out of a study of blood T cell repertoires in COVID-19. The overall study: Specimens from acute and convalescent COVID-19 originated in the United States, Italy and Spain.

Trimming removed 7 bases at V and 3 bases at J, with 7 bases between. The CDR3 extends over 11 amino acids. Germline V gives CDR1 MNHEY, CDR2 SVGAGI. Original handling: For nucleated cells, counts were estimated from reference gene primer amplification. The data were produced by immunoSEQ multiplex PCR, yet TCRdb's version contains in-frame clones alone and is incomplete. The V and J calls and clone size were taken over from that table, and D and trimming were inferred from the DNA. The sample has under 250,000 clones, roughly 80% seen once. The chain uses TRBV6-5 and TRBJ2-7; tentative D call: TRBD1 (5 bases). The clonotype was recovered from a woman aged 40-49 years who had been exposed to COVID-19. The sample consisted of PBMCs or T cells enriched from blood (not recorded which). CDR3 coding DNA: TGTGCCAGCAAGGGGTACTACGAGCAGTACTTC. It encodes CASKGYYEQYF.